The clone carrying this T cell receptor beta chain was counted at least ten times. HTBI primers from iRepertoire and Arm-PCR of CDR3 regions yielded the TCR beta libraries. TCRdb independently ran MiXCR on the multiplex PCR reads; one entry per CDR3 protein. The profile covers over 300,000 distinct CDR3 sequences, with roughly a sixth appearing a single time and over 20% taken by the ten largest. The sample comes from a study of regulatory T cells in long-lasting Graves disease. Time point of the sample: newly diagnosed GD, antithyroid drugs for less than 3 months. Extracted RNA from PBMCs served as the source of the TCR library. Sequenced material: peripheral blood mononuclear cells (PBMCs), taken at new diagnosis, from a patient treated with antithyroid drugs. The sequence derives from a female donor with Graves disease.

CDR3 protein: CASSRGIFDYTF. CDR3 DNA sequence: TGTGCCAGCAGTAGGGGGATTTTTGACTACACCTTC. The chain recombines TRBV12-3 or TRBV12-4 with TRBJ1-2; the D gene is possibly TRBD1 (6 bases). Trimming stripped 5 bases from V and 10 bases from J, with 14 bases between. The CDR3 spans 12 residues.